These T cell receptor beta chains were read from a single sample in a study of identical twins. Each CDR3 protein gets one entry after TCRdb re-called the 5' RACE reads with MiXCR. The repertoire holds hundreds of thousands of distinct CDR3 sequences, with around a sixth as singletons. This sample was also put to use in a study of T cells expressing NK-cell markers.

Input material: PBMCs. The receptors originated from a woman aged 18-29 years in good health. CDR3s include the opening cysteine and the closing phenylalanine or tryptophan. A D gene is named only where the DNA matches it firmly. Clone sizes are given selectively: once, few, many, or a class where the clone is expanded.

NA | NA | TRBJ2-3 | TRBV29-1 | TGCAGCGTTGAGCCGGGGAGCACAGATACGCAGTATTTT | CSVEPGSTDTQYF
NA | NA | TRBJ1-2 | TRBV5-1 | TGCGCCAGCAGCTTGGAGGCCCGGCTTGGCTACACCTTC | CASSLEARLGYTF
few | NA | TRBJ2-1 | TRBV6-4 | TGTGCCAGCAGCAAACAGGGCGGGTGGTACAATGAGCAGTTCTTC | CASSKQGGWYNEQFF
NA | NA | TRBJ2-2 | TRBV20-1 | TGCAGTGCCCCGGATCAGACGAACACCGGGGAGCTGTTTTTT | CSAPDQTNTGELFF
few | TRBD2 | TRBJ2-3 | TRBV6-5 | TGTGCCAGCAGTTACGCGGGAGGTAGCACAGATACGCAGTATTTT | CASSYAGGSTDTQYF
NA | NA | TRBJ1-2 | TRBV1 | TGCACCAGCACCCGGCCCTCAAGAATTCGTAACTATGGCTACACCTTC | CTSTRPSRIRNYGYTF
NA | NA | TRBJ2-7 | TRBV27 | TGTGCCAGCAGTTCCCGGGCCCGGCCGGTGGGGCAGTACTTC | CASSSRARPVGQYF
few | TRBD1 | TRBJ1-1 | TRBV15 | TGTGCCACCAGCAGAGATACCCGCACAGGGGGCACTGAAGCTTTCTTT | CATSRDTRTGGTEAFF
many | NA | TRBJ2-3 | TRBV12-3/TRBV12-4 | TGTGCCAGCAGCGGGTGGGATACGCAGTATTTT | CASSGWDTQYF
NA | NA | TRBJ2-3 | TRBV12-3/TRBV12-4 | TGTGCCAGCAGTTTAGGGACAGTCCTCGGCGCAGCGCAGTATTTT | CASSLGTVLGAAQYF
few | TRBD2 | TRBJ2-4 | TRBV5-1 | TGCGCCAGCAGCTTGGGGGCGGGAGTTCTCAAAAACATTCAGTACTTC | CASSLGAGVLKNIQYF
NA | NA | TRBJ1-1 | TRBV20-1 | TGCAGTGCCCTAACAGGGTACACTGAAGCTTTCTTT | CSALTGYTEAFF
few | TRBD2 | TRBJ2-1 | TRBV2 | TGTGCCAGCAGTGAGGATCCAGCGGGAGGCTACAATGAGCAGTTCTTC | CASSEDPAGGYNEQFF
NA | TRBD2 | TRBJ2-5 | TRBV19 | TGTGCCAGTAGCCGATGGGGAGGGCCTACGGAGACCCAGTACTTC | CASSRWGGPTETQYF
few | NA | TRBJ2-5 | TRBV20-1 | TGCAGTGCCTGGGATAGACAAGAGACCCAGTACTTC | CSAWDRQETQYF
few | TRBD2 | TRBJ2-3 | TRBV10-1 | TGCGCCAGCAGTTCTATGAGCGGGACTACCTCAGGCGAGGGGCAGTATTTT | CASSSMSGTTSGEGQYF
once | NA | TRBJ2-7 | TRBV12-5 | TGTGCTAGTGGTTTGGGGACAGTGTACGAGCAGTACTTC | CASGLGTVYEQYF
NA | TRBD2 | TRBJ2-1 | TRBV29-1 | TGCAGCGCTCTGGGGGCTAGCGGGAGGGGTAATGAGCAGTTCTTC | CSALGASGRGNEQFF
few | NA | TRBJ1-1 | TRBV7-9 | TGTGCCAGCAGCTCAACAGGGATCTCAACGGCTTTCTTT | CASSSTGISTAFF
NA | NA | TRBJ2-1 | TRBV18 | TGTGCCAGCTCATCAAAAGACAGGTGGAGCTCCTACAATGAGCAGTTCTTC | CASSSKDRWSSYNEQFF
NA | NA | TRBJ2-3 | TRBV20-1 | TGCAGTGCTAGAGAAATACAAACAGATACGCAGTATTTT | CSAREIQTDTQYF
NA | TRBD1 | TRBJ2-5 | TRBV24-1 | TGTGCCACCAGTGAGGGGACTGACAGGGGGCAAGAGACCCAGTACTTC | CATSEGTDRGQETQYF
few | TRBD2 | TRBJ2-1 | TRBV3-1 | TGTGCCAGCAGCCCTTCCGGGACTAGATCAGGGGAGGACCGGTTCTTC | CASSPSGTRSGEDRFF
NA | TRBD1 | TRBJ2-2 | TRBV5-1 | TGCGCCAGCAGCTCGCATGGGACAGCGAACACCGGGGAGCTGTTTTTT | CASSSHGTANTGELFF
NA | NA | TRBJ2-7 | TRBV5-1 | TGCGCCAGCAGCTTGGGGACTACCTTTTCCTACGAGCAGTACTTC | CASSLGTTFSYEQYF
NA | NA | TRBJ2-5 | TRBV7-9 | TGTGCCAGCAGCTCAGGAGGGGGCGAAGAGACCCAGTACTTC | CASSSGGGEETQYF
NA | NA | TRBJ1-2 | TRBV2 | TGTGCCAGCAGTGAAACAGCTCATGGCTACACCTTC | CASSETAHGYTF
NA | NA | TRBJ1-5 | TRBV20-1 | TGCAGTGCTAGAGGGGGAGGCCGGAATCAGCCCCAGCATTTT | CSARGGGRNQPQHF
NA | TRBD2 | TRBJ2-1 | TRBV27 | TGTGCCAGCGCCCTTGTGCGGGGGAGGAATTACAATGAGCAGTTCTTC | CASALVRGRNYNEQFF
few | NA | TRBJ2-1 | TRBV29-1 | TGCAGCGTTCGGGGGGCAGGGGGTGACAATGAGCAGTTCTTC | CSVRGAGGDNEQFF
NA | NA | TRBJ2-5 | TRBV10-3 | TGTGCCATCAGTGCGGGGGCAGAACAAGAGACCCAGTACTTC | CAISAGAEQETQYF
few | NA | TRBJ1-1 | TRBV6-6 | TGTGCCAGCAGATATACAGGAAACACTGAAGCTTTCTTT | CASRYTGNTEAFF
NA | NA | TRBJ1-2 | TRBV20-1 | TGCAGTGCTAGAAATAAAAATAAGGGATTGGATTATGGCTACACCTTC | CSARNKNKGLDYGYTF
few | NA | TRBJ2-1 | TRBV29-1 | TGCAGCGCCCTAGAGTGGCAGTACAATGAGCAGTTCTTC | CSALEWQYNEQFF
few | NA | TRBJ2-3 | TRBV5-1 | TGCGCCAGCAGCTATATGACTAGAAGCACAGATACGCAGTATTTT | CASSYMTRSTDTQYF
few | NA | TRBJ2-1 | TRBV20-1 | TGCAGTGCTAGTAATAATGAGCAGTTCTTC | CSASNNEQFF
few | TRBD2 | TRBJ2-7 | TRBV10-3 | TGTGCCATCCGGGGGGTTGCGGGAACCTACGAGCAGTACTTC | CAIRGVAGTYEQYF
NA | TRBD2 | TRBJ2-3 | TRBV10-3 | TGTGCCATCACCGCTGCGGGAGGGCCCCCAGATACGCAGTATTTT | CAITAAGGPPDTQYF
few | NA | TRBJ2-3 | TRBV30 | TGTGCCTGGAGTACCCTCTGGACGCAGTATTTT | CAWSTLWTQYF
few | NA | TRBJ2-4 | TRBV5-1 | TGCGCCAGCAGCTTGGGTCAGGGTGGTTACATTCAGTACTTC | CASSLGQGGYIQYF
NA | TRBD2 | TRBJ2-1 | TRBV2 | TGTGCCAGCAGAAAACCGGGACTAGCGGGATCCGAGCAGTTCTTC | CASRKPGLAGSEQFF
NA | TRBD2 | TRBJ2-1 | TRBV3-1 | TGTGCCACCAGCCAAGGGCGACTAGCGGGGAACGAGCAGTTCTTC | CATSQGRLAGNEQFF
NA | NA | TRBJ2-3 | TRBV10-3 | TGTGCCATCACGGCTAGGGGCACAGATACGCAGTATTTT | CAITARGTDTQYF
NA | TRBD1 | TRBJ1-4 | TRBV20-1 | TGCAGTGCTAACGACAGGGTGAATGAAAAACTGTTTTTT | CSANDRVNEKLFF
NA | TRBD2 | TRBJ2-1 | TRBV12-5 | TGTGCTAGTGGTTTGGGACTAGCGGAATACAATGAGCAGTTCTTC | CASGLGLAEYNEQFF
NA | NA | TRBJ2-5 | TRBV12-3/TRBV12-4 | TGTGCCAGCAAACGGGCGGGATTAGAGACCCAGTACTTC | CASKRAGLETQYF
few | NA | TRBJ2-7 | TRBV10-3 | TGTGCCATCAGGCAGGGGGGCGAGCAGTACTTC | CAIRQGGEQYF
NA | NA | TRBJ2-1 | TRBV7-7 | TGTGCCAGCAGCCGCGACGCCGGTAATGAGCAGTTCTTC | CASSRDAGNEQFF
once | NA | TRBJ2-4 | TRBV20-1 | TGCAGTGCTCAGGACAGTCTCCTTTATCAGGACAAAAACATTCAGTACTTC | CSAQDSLLYQDKNIQYF
NA | NA | TRBJ1-1 | TRBV7-2 | TGTGCCAGCAGCCCCAGTGCTGGGAACACTGAAGCTTTCTTT | CASSPSAGNTEAFF
few | TRBD2 | TRBJ2-1 | TRBV29-1 | TGCAGCTCACGCGGGACTAGCGGCAACAATGAGCAGTTCTTC | CSSRGTSGNNEQFF
NA | NA | TRBJ2-2 | TRBV12-3/TRBV12-4 | TGTGCCAGCAGTTTAGTCGAGTACACCGGGGAGCTGTTTTTT | CASSLVEYTGELFF
NA | NA | TRBJ2-7 | TRBV3-1 | TGTGCCAGCAGCCAAGACGCAGGGGCCTACGAGCAGTACTTC | CASSQDAGAYEQYF
NA | NA | TRBJ2-1 | TRBV25-1 | TGTGCCAGCACCGACCTCGGCTACAATGAGCAGTTCTTC | CASTDLGYNEQFF
NA | NA | TRBJ2-3 | TRBV29-1 | TGCAGCGTTGTCATTCGCGGGACAGATACGCAGTATTTT | CSVVIRGTDTQYF
few | TRBD2 | TRBJ2-5 | TRBV6-5 | TGTGCCAGCAGTTACACTGGGCTAGCGGGACTATGGGAGACCCAGTACTTC | CASSYTGLAGLWETQYF
NA | TRBD2 | TRBJ2-2 | TRBV7-9 | TGTGCCAGCAGCTCCGGGACTAGCGGGTTGGGGGAGCTGTTTTTT | CASSSGTSGLGELFF
NA | TRBD1 | TRBJ2-1 | TRBV5-1 | TGCGCCAGCAGCTTGGCCTTGGGAACAGGGGGTGAGCAGTTCTTC | CASSLALGTGGEQFF
few | TRBD2 | TRBJ2-1 | TRBV7-9 | TGTGCCAGCAGCACGACCGGGGGGGCCGGCAATGAGCAGTTCTTC | CASSTTGGAGNEQFF
NA | NA | TRBJ2-3 | TRBV7-2 | TGTGCCAGCAGCTCCCCGGGACCTAGCACAGATACGCAGTATTTT | CASSSPGPSTDTQYF